The rows below give T cell receptor beta chains drawn from one sample of a study of blood T cells in healthy people across ages. MiXCR, applied by TCRdb to the 5' RACE reads, yields one record per CDR3 protein. The sample includes some 550,000 distinct CDR3 sequences, more than 45% of them seen just once. The sequenced material came from blood. The source of these receptors is a man at least 80 years old in good health. The CDR3 runs from the conserved cysteine through the conserved F or W. Fields, in order: J gene, D gene, CDR3 length, clone size, V gene, CDR3 protein, CDR3 DNA. D genes are given only for firm matches. Clone size is not always given. Where it is, it says once, few, many or a class for expanded clones.

j_call: TRBJ2-2
d_call: TRBD2
cdr3_length: 15
clone_size: few
v_call: TRBV7-9
cdr3_aa: CASSALAGTTGELFF
cdr3_nt: TGTGCCAGCAGCGCCCTAGCGGGAACCACCGGGGAGCTGTTTTTT

j_call: TRBJ2-5
d_call: -
cdr3_length: 17
clone_size: -
v_call: TRBV12-3/TRBV12-4
cdr3_aa: CASSLVGRDLDQETQYF
cdr3_nt: TGTGCCAGCAGTTTAGTGGGTCGGGACCTGGACCAAGAGACCCAGTACTTC

j_call: TRBJ2-6
d_call: TRBD2
cdr3_length: 16
clone_size: -
v_call: TRBV6-6
cdr3_aa: CASSPPAGGGANVLTF
cdr3_nt: TGTGCCAGCAGTCCTCCTGCGGGAGGTGGGGCCAACGTCCTGACTTTC

j_call: TRBJ2-2
d_call: -
cdr3_length: 14
clone_size: -
v_call: TRBV12-3/TRBV12-4
cdr3_aa: CASIPRVGSGELFF
cdr3_nt: TGTGCCAGCATCCCAAGGGTCGGGTCCGGGGAGCTGTTTTTT

j_call: TRBJ2-7
d_call: TRBD1
cdr3_length: 16
clone_size: -
v_call: TRBV3-1
cdr3_aa: CASSQHTGQGSGEQYF
cdr3_nt: TGTGCCAGCAGCCAACATACGGGACAGGGGTCGGGCGAGCAGTACTTC

j_call: TRBJ1-6
d_call: TRBD1
cdr3_length: 15
clone_size: -
v_call: TRBV5-1
cdr3_aa: CASQQGGQSNSPLHF
cdr3_nt: TGCGCCAGCCAGCAGGGGGGACAGAGTAATTCACCCCTCCACTTT

j_call: TRBJ2-7
d_call: -
cdr3_length: 18
clone_size: few
v_call: TRBV28
cdr3_aa: CASSFKLSPGHVSYEQYF
cdr3_nt: TGTGCCAGCAGTTTTAAGCTCTCCCCGGGACATGTCTCCTACGAGCAGTACTTC

j_call: TRBJ2-7
d_call: TRBD2
cdr3_length: 12
clone_size: -
v_call: TRBV20-1
cdr3_aa: CSASRTSGEQYF
cdr3_nt: TGCAGTGCTAGCCGGACTAGCGGAGAGCAGTACTTC

j_call: TRBJ2-3
d_call: TRBD1
cdr3_length: 16
clone_size: -
v_call: TRBV9
cdr3_aa: CASSVGGTGNTDTQYF
cdr3_nt: TGTGCCAGCAGCGTAGGAGGGACAGGGAACACAGATACGCAGTATTTT

j_call: TRBJ1-2
d_call: TRBD1
cdr3_length: 13
clone_size: few
v_call: TRBV5-1
cdr3_aa: CASNSGTGFGYTF
cdr3_nt: TGCGCCAGCAATTCCGGGACAGGGTTTGGCTACACCTTC

j_call: TRBJ2-5
d_call: TRBD1
cdr3_length: 15
clone_size: few
v_call: TRBV9
cdr3_aa: CASTRQGTVEETQYF
cdr3_nt: TGTGCCAGCACCAGACAGGGGACTGTTGAAGAGACCCAGTACTTC

j_call: TRBJ2-3
d_call: -
cdr3_length: 15
clone_size: -
v_call: TRBV5-6
cdr3_aa: CASSLLADGLGTQYF
cdr3_nt: TGTGCCAGCAGCTTGTTGGCAGACGGACTTGGTACGCAGTATTTT

j_call: TRBJ1-2
d_call: TRBD1
cdr3_length: 14
clone_size: -
v_call: TRBV4-3
cdr3_aa: CASSQQTGDYGYTF
cdr3_nt: TGCGCCAGCAGCCAGCAGACAGGGGACTATGGCTACACCTTC

j_call: TRBJ2-7
d_call: -
cdr3_length: 15
clone_size: few
v_call: TRBV7-9
cdr3_aa: CASSSQVIGSYEQYF
cdr3_nt: TGTGCCAGCAGTTCTCAGGTCATCGGCTCCTACGAGCAGTACTTC

j_call: TRBJ2-7
d_call: -
cdr3_length: 13
clone_size: -
v_call: TRBV20-1
cdr3_aa: CSARASAGYEQYF
cdr3_nt: TGCAGTGCTCGAGCTAGCGCGGGCTACGAGCAGTACTTC

j_call: TRBJ2-3
d_call: -
cdr3_length: 14
clone_size: -
v_call: TRBV7-9
cdr3_aa: CASSPGQYTDTQYF
cdr3_nt: TGTGCCAGCAGCCCGGGGCAATACACAGATACGCAGTATTTT

j_call: TRBJ1-5
d_call: -
cdr3_length: 13
clone_size: many
v_call: TRBV6-6
cdr3_aa: CASSYGRDQPQHF
cdr3_nt: TGTGCCAGCAGTTACGGCCGGGATCAGCCCCAGCATTTT

j_call: TRBJ2-5
d_call: -
cdr3_length: 12
clone_size: -
v_call: TRBV7-9
cdr3_aa: CANSLVGETQYF
cdr3_nt: TGTGCCAACAGCTTAGTCGGAGAGACCCAGTACTTC

j_call: TRBJ2-1
d_call: TRBD2
cdr3_length: 21
clone_size: -
v_call: TRBV7-3
cdr3_aa: CASSLTGLGLAGPSSYNEQFF
cdr3_nt: TGTGCCAGCAGCTTAACTGGTTTGGGACTAGCGGGGCCGAGCTCCTACAATGAGCAGTTCTTC

j_call: TRBJ2-3
d_call: -
cdr3_length: 16
clone_size: -
v_call: TRBV6-2/TRBV6-3
cdr3_aa: CASSYSGPFAADTQYF
cdr3_nt: TGTGCCAGCAGTTACTCGGGCCCTTTCGCGGCAGATACGCAGTATTTT

j_call: TRBJ2-5
d_call: TRBD2
cdr3_length: 14
clone_size: -
v_call: TRBV29-1
cdr3_aa: CSVELAGYQETQYF
cdr3_nt: TGCAGCGTTGAGCTAGCGGGGTACCAAGAGACCCAGTACTTC

j_call: TRBJ1-5
d_call: -
cdr3_length: 16
clone_size: -
v_call: TRBV6-2/TRBV6-3
cdr3_aa: CASSPGDLYSNQPQHF
cdr3_nt: TGTGCCAGCAGCCCAGGGGACCTCTATAGCAATCAGCCCCAGCATTTT

j_call: TRBJ1-1
d_call: -
cdr3_length: 14
clone_size: -
v_call: TRBV10-3
cdr3_aa: CAISDAEGRTEAFF
cdr3_nt: TGTGCCATCAGTGATGCGGAGGGAAGGACTGAAGCTTTCTTT

j_call: TRBJ2-7
d_call: -
cdr3_length: 16
clone_size: -
v_call: TRBV21-1
cdr3_aa: CASSKGWIELVHEQYF
cdr3_nt: TGTGCCAGCAGCAAAGGGTGGATCGAGCTTGTCCACGAGCAGTACTTC

j_call: TRBJ2-2
d_call: -
cdr3_length: 14
clone_size: -
v_call: TRBV10-3
cdr3_aa: CANLLASAGGELFF
cdr3_nt: TGTGCTAACCTGCTGGCTAGCGCGGGCGGGGAGCTGTTTTTT

j_call: TRBJ2-5
d_call: TRBD2
cdr3_length: 13
clone_size: -
v_call: TRBV28
cdr3_aa: CASGGTSGIGQYF
cdr3_nt: TGTGCCAGCGGAGGGACTAGCGGGATAGGACAGTACTTC

j_call: TRBJ2-7
d_call: -
cdr3_length: 14
clone_size: -
v_call: TRBV9
cdr3_aa: CASSPRTLSYEQYF
cdr3_nt: TGTGCCAGCAGCCCGAGGACCTTATCCTACGAGCAGTACTTC

j_call: TRBJ1-5
d_call: -
cdr3_length: 14
clone_size: few
v_call: TRBV10-3
cdr3_aa: CAIGRGISNQPQHF
cdr3_nt: TGTGCCATCGGTAGGGGGATTAGCAATCAGCCCCAGCATTTT

j_call: TRBJ2-1
d_call: TRBD2
cdr3_length: 15
clone_size: few
v_call: TRBV27
cdr3_aa: CASSKLAGELNEQFF
cdr3_nt: TGTGCCAGCAGTAAACTAGCGGGAGAGCTCAATGAGCAGTTCTTC

j_call: TRBJ1-4
d_call: -
cdr3_length: 15
clone_size: once
v_call: TRBV7-2
cdr3_aa: CASSWNLGRGEKLFF
cdr3_nt: TGTGCCAGCAGCTGGAACCTGGGTAGAGGTGAAAAACTGTTTTTT

j_call: TRBJ1-1
d_call: -
cdr3_length: 13
clone_size: -
v_call: TRBV10-3
cdr3_aa: CAIRDSVNTEAFF
cdr3_nt: TGTGCCATCAGGGACAGCGTGAACACTGAAGCTTTCTTT

j_call: TRBJ2-1
d_call: TRBD2
cdr3_length: 16
clone_size: many
v_call: TRBV20-1
cdr3_aa: CSAPRAGGTLYNEQFF
cdr3_nt: TGCAGTGCTCCCCGGGCGGGGGGGACCCTCTACAATGAGCAGTTCTTC

j_call: TRBJ2-3
d_call: -
cdr3_length: 13
clone_size: -
v_call: TRBV7-2
cdr3_aa: CASSLAWSDTQYF
cdr3_nt: TGTGCCAGCAGCTTAGCGTGGTCAGATACGCAGTATTTT

j_call: TRBJ2-5
d_call: -
cdr3_length: 13
clone_size: -
v_call: TRBV10-3
cdr3_aa: CAISLDKEGTQYF
cdr3_nt: TGTGCCATCAGCCTGGATAAAGAAGGGACCCAGTACTTC

j_call: TRBJ2-7
d_call: TRBD1
cdr3_length: 16
clone_size: -
v_call: TRBV7-2
cdr3_aa: CASSTRQGTFSYEQYF
cdr3_nt: TGTGCCAGCAGCACTCGACAGGGGACCTTCTCCTACGAGCAGTACTTC

j_call: TRBJ1-2
d_call: -
cdr3_length: 14
clone_size: -
v_call: TRBV25-1
cdr3_aa: CASSGPQGFYGYTF
cdr3_nt: TGTGCCAGCAGTGGACCCCAGGGATTCTATGGCTACACCTTC

j_call: TRBJ2-7
d_call: -
cdr3_length: 15
clone_size: few
v_call: TRBV9
cdr3_aa: CASSVDGPGSYEQYF
cdr3_nt: TGTGCCAGCAGCGTGGATGGGCCAGGATCCTACGAGCAGTACTTC

j_call: TRBJ2-5
d_call: -
cdr3_length: 13
clone_size: few
v_call: TRBV20-1
cdr3_aa: CSASRNADETQYF
cdr3_nt: TGCAGTGCTAGCCGTAACGCGGATGAGACCCAGTACTTC

j_call: TRBJ2-1
d_call: TRBD1
cdr3_length: 14
clone_size: few
v_call: TRBV7-2
cdr3_aa: CASSLSTGGNEQFF
cdr3_nt: TGTGCCAGCAGCTTATCGACAGGGGGCAACGAGCAGTTCTTC

j_call: TRBJ2-3
d_call: -
cdr3_length: 12
clone_size: few
v_call: TRBV7-9
cdr3_aa: CASRDIADTQYF
cdr3_nt: TGTGCCAGCAGGGATATAGCAGATACGCAGTATTTT

j_call: TRBJ2-7
d_call: -
cdr3_length: 14
clone_size: few
v_call: TRBV7-2
cdr3_aa: CASSPGRLTYEQYF
cdr3_nt: TGTGCCAGCAGCCCTGGGCGTCTAACGTACGAGCAGTACTTC

j_call: TRBJ1-5
d_call: -
cdr3_length: 16
clone_size: many
v_call: TRBV6-1
cdr3_aa: CASSRSGQGTNQPQHF
cdr3_nt: TGTGCCAGCAGTCGAAGCGGGCAGGGAACCAATCAGCCCCAGCATTTT

j_call: TRBJ2-7
d_call: TRBD2
cdr3_length: 15
clone_size: -
v_call: TRBV20-1
cdr3_aa: CSARDPGSGDYEQYF
cdr3_nt: TGCAGTGCTAGAGATCCCGGTAGCGGGGACTACGAGCAGTACTTC

j_call: TRBJ1-1
d_call: -
cdr3_length: 13
clone_size: once
v_call: TRBV20-1
cdr3_aa: CSARVTGSTEAFF
cdr3_nt: TGCAGTGCTAGAGTCACCGGGAGCACTGAAGCTTTCTTT

j_call: TRBJ2-5
d_call: -
cdr3_length: 15
clone_size: -
v_call: TRBV5-6
cdr3_aa: CASSLDGSGEETQYF
cdr3_nt: TGTGCCAGCAGCTTGGACGGTAGCGGTGAGGAGACCCAGTACTTC

j_call: TRBJ1-4
d_call: -
cdr3_length: 16
clone_size: -
v_call: TRBV15
cdr3_aa: CATSRPGRATNEKLFF
cdr3_nt: TGTGCCACCAGCAGGCCAGGTAGAGCAACTAATGAAAAACTGTTTTTT

j_call: TRBJ1-1
d_call: TRBD1
cdr3_length: 17
clone_size: once
v_call: TRBV5-1
cdr3_aa: CAGSLARQGGLNTEAFF
cdr3_nt: TGCGCCGGCAGCTTGGCAAGACAGGGGGGTTTAAACACTGAAGCTTTCTTT

j_call: TRBJ2-3
d_call: -
cdr3_length: 15
clone_size: -
v_call: TRBV6-1
cdr3_aa: CASSNPDGSTDTQYF
cdr3_nt: TGTGCCAGCAGCAATCCGGACGGTTCCACAGATACGCAGTATTTT

j_call: TRBJ1-4
d_call: -
cdr3_length: 15
clone_size: -
v_call: TRBV7-9
cdr3_aa: CASSLQGVPNEKLFF
cdr3_nt: TGTGCCAGCAGCTTACAAGGGGTCCCTAATGAAAAACTGTTTTTT

j_call: TRBJ2-7
d_call: -
cdr3_length: 15
clone_size: -
v_call: TRBV5-6
cdr3_aa: CASSLIGAGSYEQYF
cdr3_nt: TGTGCCAGCAGCTTGATTGGGGCAGGGTCCTACGAGCAGTACTTC

j_call: TRBJ1-2
d_call: -
cdr3_length: 15
clone_size: few
v_call: TRBV7-8
cdr3_aa: CASSSTATGYYGYTF
cdr3_nt: TGTGCCAGCAGCTCAACCGCTACAGGTTATTATGGCTACACCTTC